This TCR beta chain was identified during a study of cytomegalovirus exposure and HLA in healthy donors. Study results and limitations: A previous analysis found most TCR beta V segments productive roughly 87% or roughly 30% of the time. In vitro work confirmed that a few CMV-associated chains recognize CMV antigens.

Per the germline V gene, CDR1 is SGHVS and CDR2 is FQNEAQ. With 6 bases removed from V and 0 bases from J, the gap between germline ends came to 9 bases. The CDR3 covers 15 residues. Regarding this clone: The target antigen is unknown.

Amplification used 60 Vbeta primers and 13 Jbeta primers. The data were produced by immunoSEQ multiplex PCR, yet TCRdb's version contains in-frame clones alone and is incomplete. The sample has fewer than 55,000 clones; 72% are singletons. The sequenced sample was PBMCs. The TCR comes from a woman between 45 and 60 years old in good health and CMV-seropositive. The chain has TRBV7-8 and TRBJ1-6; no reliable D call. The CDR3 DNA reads TGTGCCAGCAGACTTAAGAGCTCCTATAATTCACCCCTCCACTTT. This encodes CASRLKSSYNSPLHF.